The rows below give T cell receptor beta chains drawn from one sample of a study of cytotoxic CD8 clonotypes in ibrutinib-treated CLL. Produced via immunoSEQ multiplex PCR; TCRdb's table is partial and in-frame only. The sample lists around 310,000 clones, roughly 79% seen once, with 6.5% to 8.5% in the top ten. The sequences come from PBMCs, collected before ibrutinib treatment. The origin of the receptors is a human donor with chronic lymphocytic leukemia. The CDR3 runs from the conserved cysteine through the conserved F or W. Each record gives: D gene, J gene, clone size, V gene, CDR3 length, CDR3 protein, CDR3 DNA. D genes are given only for firm matches. Part of the rows lack a size; the others show once, few, many or a class for expanded clones.

TRBD2 | TRBJ2-5 | once | TRBV13 | 15 | CASSYRLAGEETQYF | TGTGCCAGCAGCTACCGACTAGCGGGAGAGGAGACCCAGTACTTC
TRBD1 | TRBJ2-7 | NA | TRBV2 | 15 | CASRWGRGQTYEQYF | TGTGCCAGCAGGTGGGGTAGGGGGCAAACCTACGAGCAGTACTTC
NA | TRBJ2-7 | NA | TRBV29-1 | 15 | CSVDIPKGDSYEQYF | TGCAGCGTTGATATACCTAAGGGGGACTCCTACGAGCAGTACTTC
NA | TRBJ2-5 | NA | TRBV6-5 | 14 | CASSQIGYQETQYF | TGTGCCAGCAGTCAGATAGGGTACCAAGAGACCCAGTACTTC
TRBD2 | TRBJ2-7 | NA | TRBV5-1 | 17 | CASSSGLAGISSYEQYF | TGCGCCAGCAGCTCTGGACTAGCGGGGATAAGCTCCTACGAGCAGTACTTC
NA | TRBJ2-7 | NA | TRBV27 | 14 | CASSLSILAYEQYF | TGTGCCAGCAGTTTATCCATACTGGCGTACGAGCAGTACTTC
NA | TRBJ2-2 | NA | TRBV7-2 | 16 | CASSLPGLIATGELFF | TGTGCCAGCAGCTTACCCGGCCTAATAGCGACCGGGGAGCTGTTTTTT
NA | TRBJ2-1 | NA | TRBV11-2 | 16 | CASSLDAGSNYNEQFF | TGTGCCAGCAGCTTAGACGCCGGGAGTAACTACAATGAGCAGTTCTTC
NA | TRBJ1-5 | NA | TRBV6-5 | 13 | CASGRNSNQPQHF | TGTGCCAGCGGGCGGAATAGCAATCAGCCCCAGCATTTT
NA | TRBJ1-2 | NA | TRBV28 | 15 | CASSFGLGREVGYTF | TGTGCCAGCAGTTTCGGGCTCGGCAGGGAAGTGGGCTACACCTTC
NA | TRBJ1-3 | once | TRBV19 | 15 | CASQIRGDFGNTIYF | TGTGCCAGCCAAATCCGAGGGGATTTTGGAAACACCATATATTTT
NA | TRBJ2-1 | NA | TRBV7-2 | 15 | CASRQGGGGTDEQFF | TGTGCCAGCAGACAGGGGGGAGGGGGGACGGATGAGCAGTTCTTC
NA | TRBJ1-5 | few | TRBV28 | 14 | CASSLGQSNQPQHF | TGTGCCAGCAGTTTAGGTCAGAGCAATCAGCCCCAGCATTTT
TRBD2 | TRBJ2-7 | NA | TRBV9 | 15 | CASSASGGSSYEQYF | TGTGCCAGCAGCGCTAGCGGGGGGAGCTCCTACGAGCAGTACTTC
NA | TRBJ2-3 | NA | TRBV7-2 | 13 | CASSLGTTDTQYF | TGTGCCAGCAGCTTAGGGACGACAGATACGCAGTATTTT
TRBD2 | TRBJ2-3 | NA | TRBV7-9 | 14 | CASSPPLLADTQYF | TGTGCCAGCAGCCCTCCCCTACTAGCGGATACGCAGTATTTT
NA | TRBJ2-1 | NA | TRBV27 | 11 | CASKRAGEQFF | TGTGCCAGCAAGAGGGCCGGTGAGCAGTTCTTC
NA | TRBJ2-7 | NA | TRBV6-8 | 13 | CASTHTTLREQYF | TGTGCCAGCACCCATACTACGCTCCGCGAGCAGTACTTC
NA | TRBJ1-3 | NA | TRBV6-1 | 14 | CASSPQAAGNTIYF | TGTGCCAGCAGTCCACAGGCCGCGGGAAACACCATATATTTT
NA | TRBJ2-1 | NA | TRBV19 | 17 | CASSLLKPGTGGNEQFF | TGTGCCAGTAGTCTACTAAAGCCGGGAACAGGTGGGAATGAGCAGTTCTTC
TRBD2 | TRBJ2-7 | NA | TRBV7-2 | 13 | CASSLVLAGGQYF | TGTGCCAGCAGCTTAGTTCTAGCGGGAGGGCAGTACTTC
NA | TRBJ2-7 | NA | TRBV7-9 | 16 | CASSPGRGPLSYEQYF | TGTGCCAGCAGCCCGGGGCGGGGCCCTCTCTCCTACGAGCAGTACTTC
TRBD1 | TRBJ2-1 | NA | TRBV7-6 | 16 | CASSTPGTAKANEQFF | TGTGCCAGCAGCACCCCCGGGACAGCGAAAGCCAATGAGCAGTTCTTC